One sample yielded the 27 T cell receptor beta chains listed below, sequenced in a study of technical replicates of blood from a handful of donors. The data were produced by immunoSEQ multiplex PCR, yet TCRdb's version contains in-frame clones alone and is incomplete. The data hold 65,000 to 85,000 clones, with approximately 91% observed a single time. The sequenced material came from T cells isolated from PBMCs. The receptors stem from a human donor in good health.

The rearrangement joins TRBV10-3 to TRBJ2-1; 9 bases map to TRBD2. CDR3 size: 16 residues. Germline V lookup: CDR1 ENHRY, CDR2 SYGVKD. Trimming at V came to 5 bases and at J to 0 bases, leaving 5 bases not matched to a gene. For the CDR3, the DNA is TGTGCCATCAGTTTCCTTAGCGGGAGCTCCTACAATGAGCAGTTCTTC. Its translation is CAISFLSGSSYNEQFF.

The rearrangement links TRBV4-1 to TRBJ2-3; 7 bases fit TRBD2. The J segment lost 0 bases and the V segment lost 4 bases, leaving 7 bases of the junction unmatched. The length of the CDR3 is 16 residues. Per germline, CDR1 MGHRA and CDR2 YSYEKL. CDR3 amino acids: CASSLPSGTSTDTQYF. The CDR3, as DNA: TGCGCCAGCAGCCTACCTAGCGGAACTAGCACAGATACGCAGTATTTT.

This clone came up a few times. The chain employs TRBV9 and TRBJ2-6; the D gene could be TRBD1 or TRBD2 (5 bases each). V was shortened by 4 bases and J by 1 base, with 12 bases between the two germline ends. Germline CDR1 SGDLS, CDR2 YYNGEE. The CDR3 is made up of 16 amino acids. CDR3 in amino acids: CASSLGESSGANVLTF. The CDR3 DNA follows: TGTGCCAGCAGCTTAGGGGAGTCTTCTGGGGCCAACGTCCTGACTTTC.

The rearrangement uses TRBV19 and TRBJ2-7, with D perhaps TRBD2 (6 bases). The germline V gene has CDR1 LNHDA and CDR2 SQIVND (reference sequence). Trimming pared 6 bases from V and 3 bases from J, leaving 18 bases between. This CDR3 region has 15 residues. DNA for the CDR3: TGTGCCAGTAGCCCCTCCGGGACTGGGGGCTACGAGCAGTACTTC. This gives the protein CASSPSGTGGYEQYF.

The chain joins TRBV11-3 to TRBJ2-1, with D possibly matching TRBD1 (6 bases). Looked up from germline, CDR1 is SGHNT and CDR2 is YENEEA. The CDR3 spans 14 residues. V was pared by 5 bases and J by 10 bases, with 18 bases between. DNA of the CDR3: TGTGCCAGCAGCCCCCTAACCTCCGGGACAGAGCAGTTCTTC. Its translation is CASSPLTSGTEQFF.

This rearrangement joins TRBV11-2 to TRBJ1-2; D remains unclear. V was trimmed by 5 bases and J by 1 base, leaving 5 bases between them. CDR1 SGHAT and CDR2 FQNNGV come from the germline V gene. The CDR3 is 12 amino acids. The CDR3 coding sequence is TGTGCCAGCAGCCCTATTAACTATGGCTACACCTTC. Amino acids: CASSPINYGYTF.

This chain joins TRBV10-1 and TRBJ2-3, with D perhaps matching TRBD1 (6 bases). This CDR3 has 16 residues. From germline, CDR1 is WNHNN and CDR2 SYGVQD (reference sequence). Between the trimmed V and J ends, which lost 0 bases and 5 bases, there was a span of 15 bases. The CDR3 DNA sequence: TGCGCCAGCAGTGAGTCCTTTGAGGGGGTCGAAGATACGCAGTATTTT. It yields the protein CASSESFEGVEDTQYF.

V gene TRBV14 combines with J gene TRBJ1-5; D is possibly TRBD1 (6 bases). V was pared by 1 base and J by 4 bases, with 11 bases between. Germline CDR1 is SGHDN and CDR2 is FVKESK. This CDR3 has 15 amino acids. CDR3 region: CASSQGRGLNQPQHF. The CDR3 nucleotides are TGTGCCAGCAGCCAAGGAAGGGGGTTAAATCAGCCCCAGCATTTT.

This rearrangement joins TRBV5-4 to TRBJ1-2, with 8 bases that match TRBD1. Germline V gene sequence: CDR1 SGHNT, CDR2 YYREEE (reference sequence). This CDR3 is 14 amino acids long. J gave up 4 bases and V 5 bases, and 7 bases lay outside the gene matches. CDR3 sequence (DNA): TGTGCCAGCAGTAAGGACAGGGTGGGCTATGGCTACACCTTC. Encoded protein: CASSKDRVGYGYTF.

This clone has only one observation. J is TRBJ2-7 and V is TRBV15, with unresolved D. CDR3 length: 16 residues. Trimming took 0 bases from V and 6 from J, leaving 18 bases between them. Germline CDR1 reads LNHNV; CDR2 reads YYDKDF (reference sequence). The CDR3 here is CATSRDLGRTAVEQYF. CDR3 bases: TGTGCCACCAGCAGAGATCTCGGTAGAACCGCTGTCGAGCAGTACTTC.

This clone was counted a few times. V and J are TRBV2 and TRBJ1-1; 7 bases line up with TRBD1. This CDR3 spans 14 amino acids. CDR1 and CDR2 from the germline V gene are SNHLY and FYNNEI. The trim removed 6 bases at V and 4 bases at J, leaving 8 bases unmatched. CDR3 amino acids: CASRIQQGLTEAFF. The CDR3 nucleotides read TGTGCCAGCAGGATCCAACAGGGGCTCACTGAAGCTTTCTTT.

The chain recombines TRBV4-1 with TRBJ2-1; D might be TRBD1 (5 bases). The germline CDR1 and CDR2 sequences are MGHRA and YSYEKL. This CDR3 contains 17 residues. The V and J ends lost 0 bases and 1 base respectively, with 13 bases between them. CDR3 bases: TGCGCCAGCAGCCAAGATGTAGCACAGGCTTCCTACAATGAGCAGTTCTTC. Translation gives CASSQDVAQASYNEQFF.

The chain carries TRBV30 and TRBJ1-1; maybe TRBD1 (6 bases). Trimming took 3 bases from V and 3 from J, leaving 17 bases between them. The CDR3 extends over 15 amino acids. Germline CDR1 and CDR2: GTSNPN and SVGIG (reference sequence). Here the CDR3 DNA reads TGTGCCTGGAGCCTTTTTGAGGGGGGGGACACTGAAGCTTTCTTT. As protein: CAWSLFEGGDTEAFF.

The gene calls are TRBV6-5 and TRBJ2-2; D unresolved. This CDR3 has 16 amino acids. Germline V gene lookup returns CDR1 MNHEY and CDR2 SVGAGI. Between the trimmed V and J ends, which lost 4 bases and 4 bases, there was a span of 16 bases. The CDR3 loop is CASSSTLEVSTGELFF. CDR3 nucleotides: TGTGCCAGCAGTTCCACCCTAGAAGTGAGCACCGGGGAGCTGTTTTTT.

J is TRBJ2-7 and V is TRBV29-1; D gene ambiguous. Trimming took off 4 bases at V and 3 bases at J, with 13 bases between the two ends. Germline CDR1 is SQVTM and CDR2 is ANQGSEA. The CDR3 is made up of 13 amino acids. The CDR3 spells CSVVSDNYYEQYF. CDR3 in DNA: TGCAGCGTTGTAAGTGACAATTACTACGAGCAGTACTTC.

The chain has TRBV9 and TRBJ2-7, with 7 bases identical to TRBD2. Looked up from germline, CDR1 is SGDLS and CDR2 is YYNGEE. The CDR3 totals 15 residues. Trimming took 0 bases from V and 2 from J; bases not matched to a gene: 5. CDR3 sequence (DNA): TGTGCCAGCAGCGTAGCGGGAGGTGGGGCCTACGAGCAGTACTTC. This translates into CASSVAGGGAYEQYF.

The chain is built from TRBV7-9 and TRBJ2-7, with 8 nucleotides matching TRBD1. The trim removed 0 bases at V and 2 bases at J, leaving 6 bases unmatched. This CDR3 contains 16 residues. Germline CDR1 is SEHNR and CDR2 is FQNEAQ (reference sequence). CDR3 coding DNA: TGTGCCAGCAGCTTAGCCCGGGACAGGAGTACCTACGAGCAGTACTTC. Encoded protein: CASSLARDRSTYEQYF.

This chain uses TRBV10-3 with TRBJ2-3; TRBD2 is a possible D gene (6 bases). V gave up 10 bases and J gave up 6 bases, with 32 bases separating them. Germline values: CDR1 ENHRY, CDR2 SYGVKD. CDR3 length: 18 amino acids. CDR3 sequence (DNA): TGTGCCACCAGGGAGGACCGAGGAGGCGTGCCCTTTGGTGATACGCAGTATTTT. Protein sequence: CATREDRGGVPFGDTQYF.

This rearrangement joins TRBV7-7 to TRBJ2-3; possibly TRBD1 for D (6 bases). V shed 5 bases and J shed 0 bases, with 9 bases lying between them. The CDR3 contains 14 residues. CDR1 and CDR2 (germline): SSHAT, FNYEAQ (reference sequence). The CDR3 nucleotides are TGTGCCAGCAGCCCCGGACAGAGCACAGATACGCAGTATTTT. This encodes CASSPGQSTDTQYF.

This clone was observed once. The chain carries TRBV5-1 and TRBJ2-7; TRBD2 agrees at 9 bases. CDR1 SGHRS and CDR2 YFSETQ come from the germline V gene. Trimming cost V 1 base and J 6 bases; bases outside gene matches: 5. The CDR3 spans 14 residues. DNA for the CDR3: TGCGCCAGCAGCTTGTCCCTAGCGGGATCCGAGCAGTACTTC. Translated: CASSLSLAGSEQYF.

The gene calls are TRBV5-1 and TRBJ2-1, with 9 nucleotides matching TRBD2. CDR1 SGHRS and CDR2 YFSETQ come from the germline V gene. CDR3 length: 13 amino acids. The V gene end was trimmed by 5 bases and the J gene end by 8 bases; junction bases not matched to a gene: 5. The CDR3 sequence is CASSSGSGDEQFF. CDR3 nucleotides: TGCGCCAGCAGTAGCGGGAGTGGGGATGAGCAGTTCTTC.

This clone was observed once. The V and J genes are TRBV11-1 and TRBJ2-1; 11 bases map to TRBD2. The CDR3 sequence is 16 residues long. CDR1 and CDR2 (germline): SGHAT, FQDESV (reference sequence). V shed 5 bases, J shed 2 bases, and the junction held 5 bases outside the gene matches. The CDR3 reads CASSLSGRVTYNEQFF. CDR3 coding DNA: TGTGCCAGCAGCCTTAGCGGGAGGGTAACCTACAATGAGCAGTTCTTC.

The genes are TRBV6-5 and TRBJ2-7, with TRBD1 identical over 10 bases. The CDR3 runs 13 residues. CDR1 and CDR2 (germline): MNHEY, SVGAGI. The J segment lost 3 bases and the V segment lost 7 bases, leaving 3 bases of the junction unmatched. The CDR3 spells CASKWDRGYEQYF. For the CDR3, the DNA is TGTGCCAGCAAGTGGGACAGGGGCTACGAGCAGTACTTC.

The CDR3 coding sequence is TGTGCCAGCAGCCAAAGACAGGAGAAGGCTGAAGCTTTCTTT. As protein: CASSQRQEKAEAFF. The rearrangement links TRBV14 to TRBJ1-1; D possibly corresponds to TRBD1 (6 bases). This CDR3 is 14 amino acids long. Germline assignment: CDR1 SGHDN and CDR2 FVKESK. V was shortened by 2 bases and J by 6 bases, with 13 bases between the two germline ends. The whole variable domain, remainder taken from reference TRBV14 and TRBJ1-1, is EAGVTQFPSHSVIEKGQTVTLRCDPISGHDNLYWYRRVMGKEIKFLLHFVKESKQDESGMPNNRFLAERTGGTYSTLKVQPAELEDSGVYFCASSQRQEKAEAFFGQGTRLTVV.

This clone turned up a few times. The chain carries TRBV7-9 and TRBJ1-4; a weak D match, TRBD1 (5 bases). Trimming took 1 base from V and 8 from J, leaving 14 bases between them. Germline CDR1 and CDR2: SEHNR and FQNEAQ (reference sequence). The CDR3 covers 15 residues. The CDR3 spells CASSLEGRVGEKLFF. The CDR3 nucleotides are TGTGCCAGCAGCTTAGAAGGCAGGGTGGGAGAAAAACTGTTTTTT. The full variable domain, in which reference TRBV7-9 and TRBJ1-4 provide the parts outside the CDR3, is DTGVSQNPRHKITKRGQNVTFRCDPISEHNRLYWYRQTLGQGPEFLTYFQNEAQLEKSRLLSDRFSAERPKGSFSTLEIQRTEQGDSAMYLCASSLEGRVGEKLFFGSGTQLSVL.

This chain links TRBV5-1 with TRBJ2-3; no firm D call. Trimming stripped 0 bases from V and 2 bases from J, with 7 bases between. CDR1 is SGHRS, CDR2 YFSETQ, per germline. The CDR3 spans 14 residues. CDR3: CASSLDVYTDTQYF. In DNA form, the CDR3 reads TGCGCCAGCAGCTTGGACGTCTACACAGATACGCAGTATTTT. The variable domain in full, with the rest retrieved from reference TRBV5-1 and TRBJ2-3, is KAGVTQTPRYLIKTRGQQVTLSCSPISGHRSVSWYQQTPGQGLQFLFEYFSETQRNKGNFPGRFSGRQFSNSRSEMNVSTLELGDSALYLCASSLDVYTDTQYFGPGTRLTVL.

This chain links TRBV11-2 with TRBJ2-3; a possible D gene is TRBD2 (5 bases). Per germline, CDR1 SGHAT and CDR2 FQNNGV. V lost 5 bases and J lost 4, with 16 bases in between. This CDR3 comprises 15 residues. In DNA, the CDR3 is TGTGCCAGCAGCCCCCGGGGTAGCCCGGCAGATACGCAGTATTTT. The encoded protein is CASSPRGSPADTQYF.